Each of the 8 T cell receptor beta chains below was sequenced from the same sample in a study of cytomegalovirus exposure and HLA in healthy donors. The PCR ran on 60 Vbeta and 13 Jbeta primers. Measured with immunoSEQ multiplex PCR; TCRdb has only the in-frame clones, and not every one. The sample has 200,000 to 300,000 clones; around four fifths are singletons. The sample taken for sequencing was PBMCs. The receptors originated from a woman in her 40s in good health and CMV-seropositive.

This clone occurred once. This CDR3 is also generated by other DNA sequences in the sample. The rearrangement joins TRBV9 to TRBJ2-3; 7 positions match TRBD2. V lost 4 bases, J lost 1 base, and 6 bases stayed unmatched. This CDR3 is 15 amino acids long. Germline lookup yields CDR1 SGDLS and CDR2 YYNGEE. CDR3 sequence: CASSWGGIGTDTQYF. The DNA of the CDR3 is TGTGCCAGCAGCTGGGGAGGGATTGGCACAGATACGCAGTATTTT. The whole variable domain, filled in from reference TRBV9 and TRBJ2-3, reads DSGVTQTPKHLITATGQRVTLRCSPRSGDLSVYWYQQSLDQGLQFLIQYYNGEERAKGNILERFSAQQFPDLHSELNLSSLELGDSALYFCASSWGGIGTDTQYFGPGTRLTVL.

The V and J genes are TRBV6-1 and TRBJ1-5; D uncertain. CDR3 length: 12 residues. V was shortened by 5 bases and J by 11 bases, with 13 bases between the two germline ends. Looked up from germline, CDR1 is MNHNS and CDR2 is SASEGT. In nucleotides, the CDR3 is TGTGCCAGCAGTTTGGGAGAATTGTCCCAGCATTTT. This codes for CASSLGELSQHF.

This clone was seen just once. The chain joins TRBV7-2 to TRBJ1-3; D gene uncertain. The CDR3 runs 15 residues. Trimming stripped 3 bases from V and 1 base from J, with 10 bases between. Germline V gene data show CDR1 as SGHTA and CDR2 as FQGNSA. The CDR3: CASSFARASGNTIYF. As DNA, the CDR3 is TGTGCCAGCAGCTTCGCGAGGGCGTCTGGAAACACCATATATTTT.

The chain is built from TRBV4-2 and TRBJ2-6; 13 nucleotides align to TRBD2. The CDR3 runs 19 residues. Germline V CDR1 and CDR2: LGHNA, YNFKEQ. J was trimmed by 3 bases and V by 4 bases; bases with no gene match: 9. The CDR3 DNA reads TGTGCCAGCAGCCGAGAGGGACTAGCGGGAAATAATGGGGCCAACGTCCTGACTTTC. Translating gives CASSREGLAGNNGANVLTF.

A word on this clone: Other DNA sequences in this specimen translate into the identical CDR3. This chain connects TRBV27 to TRBJ1-5; 10 bases fit TRBD1. The CDR3 runs 14 residues. The germline V gene has CDR1 MNHEY and CDR2 SMNVEV (reference sequence). V was pared by 3 bases and J by 4 bases, with 0 bases of the junction left unmatched. DNA for the CDR3: TGTGCCAGCAGTTTGGACAGGGGGAATCAGCCCCAGCATTTT. Translation: CASSLDRGNQPQHF.

The V and J genes are TRBV7-8 and TRBJ1-5; 8 bases agree with TRBD1. This CDR3 spans 15 amino acids. Losses at the gene ends were 1 base for V and 7 bases for J; bases not matched to a gene: 6. CDR1 and CDR2 from the germline V gene are SGHVS and FQNEAQ. In DNA form, the CDR3 reads TGTGCCAGCAGCTTAGTCAGGGGGCTGGAGCAGCCCCAGCATTTT. It codes for CASSLVRGLEQPQHF.

This clone was detected only a few times. The J gene is TRBJ1-5, the V gene TRBV5-6; TRBD1 matches at 7 bases. Trimming at V came to 4 bases and at J to 4 bases, leaving 5 bases not matched to a gene. Germline V CDR1 and CDR2: SGHDT, YYEEEE. The CDR3 has 14 residues. The CDR3: CASSVGTVNQPQHF. The CDR3 nucleotides read TGTGCCAGCAGCGTAGGGACAGTTAATCAGCCCCAGCATTTT.

The genes are TRBV25-1 and TRBJ2-7, with TRBD2 as a possible D gene (5 bases). CDR3 length: 14 amino acids. Germline CDR1 reads MGHDK; CDR2 reads SYGVNS. Trimming shortened V by 3 bases and J by 2 bases, and 11 bases separated the two germline ends. In DNA form, the CDR3 reads TGTGCCAGCAGTGATAAGCGGCCCCCCTACGAGCAGTACTTC. Translation gives CASSDKRPPYEQYF.